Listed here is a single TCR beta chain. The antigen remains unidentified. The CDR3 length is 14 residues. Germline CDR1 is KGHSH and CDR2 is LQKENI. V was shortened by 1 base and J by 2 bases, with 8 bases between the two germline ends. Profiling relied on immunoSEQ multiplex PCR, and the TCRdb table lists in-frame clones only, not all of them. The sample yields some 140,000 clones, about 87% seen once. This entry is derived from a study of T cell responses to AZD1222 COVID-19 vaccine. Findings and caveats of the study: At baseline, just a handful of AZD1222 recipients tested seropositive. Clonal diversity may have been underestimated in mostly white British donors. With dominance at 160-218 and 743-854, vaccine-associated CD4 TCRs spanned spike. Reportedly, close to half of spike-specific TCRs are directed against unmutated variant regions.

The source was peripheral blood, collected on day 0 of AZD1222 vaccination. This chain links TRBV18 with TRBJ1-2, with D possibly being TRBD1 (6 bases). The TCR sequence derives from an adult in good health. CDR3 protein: CASSPRDINYGYTF. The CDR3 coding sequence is TGTGCCAGCTCACCACGGGACATAAACTATGGCTACACCTTC.